The rows below give T cell receptor beta chains drawn from one sample of a study of T-cell reconstitution after alpha-beta-depleted transplantation in children. Each CDR3 protein is one row after TCRdb ran MiXCR on the PCR reads. The repertoire holds a few hundred thousand distinct CDR3 sequences, with roughly 11% as singletons. Specimen: PBMCs, collected before TCRalphabeta/CD19-depleted stem cell transplant. These receptor sequences come from a child younger than two with acute myeloid leukemia, due to receive a stem cell transplant. CDR3s include the opening cysteine and the closing phenylalanine or tryptophan. Fields, in order: clone size, D gene, J gene, V gene, CDR3 DNA, CDR3 protein. A D gene is named only where the DNA matches it firmly. Only part of the rows carry a size: once, few, many, or a class if the clone is expanded.

>.|.|TRBJ2-1|TRBV11-1
TGTGCCAGCAGCTTAGCGGGCCTCAATGAGCAGTTCTTC
CASSLAGLNEQFF
>few|.|TRBJ2-3|TRBV7-2
TGTGCCAGCAGCCTAGGACATGGTGACACAGATACGCAGTATTTT
CASSLGHGDTDTQYF
>.|.|TRBJ1-2|TRBV5-5
TGTGCCAGCAGCACGGATCTCAGGGGCTATGGCTACACCTTC
CASSTDLRGYGYTF
>many|TRBD1|TRBJ1-5|TRBV19
TGTGCCAGTAGTAAGACAGGGGTAGGTCAGCCCCAGCATTTT
CASSKTGVGQPQHF
>many|.|TRBJ1-4|TRBV5-1
TGCGCCAGCAGCTTGATCCCCGGGGTCGGTGAAAAACTGTTTTTT
CASSLIPGVGEKLFF
>many|.|TRBJ2-7|TRBV4-1
TGCGCCAGCAGCCAAGGCATTTTCTCCTACGAGCAGTACTTC
CASSQGIFSYEQYF
>many|.|TRBJ2-1|TRBV7-9
TGTGCCAGCAGCGGACCCGGGACGTCAAATGAGCAGTTCTTC
CASSGPGTSNEQFF
>many|.|TRBJ1-2|TRBV7-2
TGTGCCAGCAGCACGCGTGCGGGGAATAGCTATGGCTACACCTTC
CASSTRAGNSYGYTF
>many|TRBD2|TRBJ2-5|TRBV4-2
TGTGCCAGCAGCCCCTCTAGCGGGGGAAAAGAGACCCAGTACTTC
CASSPSSGGKETQYF
>many|.|TRBJ1-1|TRBV25-1
TGTGCCAGCAGTGATCGGGGACACCCGGTGAACACTGAAGCTTTCTTT
CASSDRGHPVNTEAFF
>many|.|TRBJ2-3|TRBV5-1
TGCGCCAGCAGCTTGGAACATACGCAGTATTTT
CASSLEHTQYF
>many|TRBD2|TRBJ2-1|TRBV7-9
TGTGCCAGCAGCTTAAGCGGGAGGGACAATGAGCAGTTCTTC
CASSLSGRDNEQFF
>many|.|TRBJ2-1|TRBV12-3/TRBV12-4
TGTGCCAGCAGTTTGTGGGGGGGCCATAATGAGCAGTTCTTC
CASSLWGGHNEQFF
>few|TRBD1|TRBJ2-2|TRBV20-1
TGCAGTGCAACCGGGACAGGGGGCGACACCGGGGAGCTGTTTTTT
CSATGTGGDTGELFF
>few|.|TRBJ2-2|TRBV20-1
TGCAGCGCTACGCCATTAAAGACACCGAACACCGGGGAGCTGTTTTTT
CSATPLKTPNTGELFF
>many|.|TRBJ1-2|TRBV12-3/TRBV12-4
TGTGCCAGCAGTTTACAATCCGGGACACATGGCTACACCTTC
CASSLQSGTHGYTF
>many|TRBD1|TRBJ1-5|TRBV7-2
TGTGCCAGCAGCAATCGTCAGGGGGGCTATTATCAGCCCCAGCATTTT
CASSNRQGGYYQPQHF
>many|.|TRBJ2-3|TRBV10-3
TGTGCCATCAGTGATGAGGTGGGAGCAGATACGCAGTATTTT
CAISDEVGADTQYF
>many|.|TRBJ2-5|TRBV12-3/TRBV12-4
TGTGCCAGCAGTCCCCAAGACCAGGGGATGGAGACCCAGTACTTC
CASSPQDQGMETQYF
>many|.|TRBJ1-5|TRBV20-1
TGCAGTGCTCTTACTGGGGGAGGGAGAAATCAGCCCCAGCATTTT
CSALTGGGRNQPQHF
>many|TRBD2|TRBJ2-5|TRBV9
TGTGCCAGCAGCGCGGACGGACTAGTGACAGAGACCCAGTACTTC
CASSADGLVTETQYF
>.|TRBD1|TRBJ2-2|TRBV29-1
TGCAGCGTTTACAGGGGGAACACCGGGGAGCTGTTTTTT
CSVYRGNTGELFF
>many|TRBD1|TRBJ1-2|TRBV27
TGTGCCAGCATGCCGGCCGGGACAGGGGGCAAAGGCTACACCTTC
CASMPAGTGGKGYTF
>.|TRBD1|TRBJ2-7|TRBV27
TGTGCCAGCAGTTTTGGGCCGACAGGGGGCGAGTACTTC
CASSFGPTGGEYF
>medium-sized|.|TRBJ1-2|TRBV10-3
TGTGCCACGAAACCGACCGGTCAGACAGACCGACTCTATGGCTACACCTTC
CATKPTGQTDRLYGYTF
>many|.|TRBJ1-4|TRBV12-3/TRBV12-4
TGTGCCAGCAGTTTTACAGAAAAACTGTTTTTT
CASSFTEKLFF
>many|TRBD1|TRBJ1-1|TRBV4-2
TGTGCCAGCAGCCAAGCCCCGGGACAGGCGCCTTCTTACCGCCCCGGGGAGGCTTTCTTT
CASSQAPGQAPSYRPGEAFF
>many|.|TRBJ2-5|TRBV7-3
TGTGCCAGCAGCTTACCCCCGAGTGGGACCCAGTACTTC
CASSLPPSGTQYF
>many|TRBD1|TRBJ1-4|TRBV28
TGTGCCAGCAGTTCCATCGACAGGGGGCTTAGTGAAAAACTGTTTTTT
CASSSIDRGLSEKLFF
>many|.|TRBJ1-2|TRBV28
TGTGCCAGCAGGCCGGGCAGGGAGGTTGGCTACACCTTC
CASRPGREVGYTF
>many|TRBD2|TRBJ2-5|TRBV10-3
TGTGCCATCAGTTTGACTAGCGGGGGAGAAGAGACCCAGTACTTC
CAISLTSGGEETQYF
>many|.|TRBJ2-7|TRBV10-3
TGTGCCATCAGTGAGTCGGGGACATACTACGAGCAGTACTTC
CAISESGTYYEQYF
>many|TRBD1|TRBJ2-6|TRBV5-1
TGCGCCAGCTTTAGTGGACAGGGGGCTTATGGGGCCAACGTCCTGACTTTC
CASFSGQGAYGANVLTF
>few|.|TRBJ1-2|TRBV20-1
TGCAGTGCTAGAGCCAACCGGGGGGCGCGGGACTATGGCTACACCTTC
CSARANRGARDYGYTF
>few|.|TRBJ2-7|TRBV6-5
TGTGCCAGCAGTTTTCGACAGGCCCACGAGCAGTACTTC
CASSFRQAHEQYF
>many|.|TRBJ2-1|TRBV14
TGTGCCAGCAGCCAAGCCATAGGTAATGAGCAGTTCTTC
CASSQAIGNEQFF
>many|.|TRBJ2-6|TRBV29-1
TGCAGCGTAACACCCGACTCCGGGGCCAACGTCCTGACTTTC
CSVTPDSGANVLTF
>few|TRBD2|TRBJ2-7|TRBV19
TGTGCCAGTAGTGCAGCGGGAGGGGAGTACGAGCAGTACTTC
CASSAAGGEYEQYF
>few|TRBD1|TRBJ2-2|TRBV28
TGTGCCAGCAGTCCGGGGACAGGGGGCGCGTCGGGGGAGCTGTTTTTT
CASSPGTGGASGELFF
>many|.|TRBJ1-2|TRBV7-2
TGTGCCAGCAGCTTAGGGGGTGTGGGCTATGGCTACACCTTC
CASSLGGVGYGYTF
>many|TRBD2|TRBJ2-3|TRBV7-2
TGTGCCAGCAGCCTAGCCCTGACTAGCGGGAGAATAGATACGCAGTATTTT
CASSLALTSGRIDTQYF
>many|.|TRBJ2-3|TRBV11-2
TGTGCCAGCAGCTTAGATAGGGTGGATACGCAGTATTTT
CASSLDRVDTQYF
>many|.|TRBJ1-2|TRBV18
TGTGCCAGCTCACCACTGGAGGAAAAGGGCTACACCTTC
CASSPLEEKGYTF
>.|.|TRBJ2-3|TRBV7-8
TGTGCCAGCAGTCCTACGGAGATCACAGATACGCAGTATTTT
CASSPTEITDTQYF
>many|TRBD1|TRBJ2-1|TRBV6-2/TRBV6-3
TGTGCCAGCAGTTACGGGACAGGGGGCTACAATGAGCAGTTCTTC
CASSYGTGGYNEQFF
>many|TRBD2|TRBJ2-1|TRBV19
TGTGCCAGTAGTATCGGGAGGGGTAGGGATGAGCAGTTCTTC
CASSIGRGRDEQFF
>many|.|TRBJ2-1|TRBV5-4
TGTGCCAGCAGCTTGAGTCGCGTCATTCGGCCCCAAACCCTAGGGACCTACAATGAGCAGTTCTTC
CASSLSRVIRPQTLGTYNEQFF
>.|TRBD1|TRBJ1-1|TRBV19
TGTGCCAGTAGCACGACAGGGGGCTGGGCTGAAGCTTTCTTT
CASSTTGGWAEAFF
>many|.|TRBJ2-1|TRBV12-3/TRBV12-4
TGTGCCAGCAGTTGGTCGCACAATGAGCAGTTCTTC
CASSWSHNEQFF
>.|.|TRBJ1-1|TRBV19
TGTGCCAGTAGTAACTTATGGGGGAACACTGAAGCTTTCTTT
CASSNLWGNTEAFF
>many|TRBD1|TRBJ1-2|TRBV20-1
TGCAGTGCTCCCCGACAAGGGACAGGGGAATATGGCTACACCTTC
CSAPRQGTGEYGYTF
>many|TRBD1|TRBJ2-3|TRBV11-3
TGTGCCAGCAGCTTAGGGACAGGGTCATTTGCAGATACGCAGTATTTT
CASSLGTGSFADTQYF
>many|TRBD2|TRBJ2-1|TRBV11-3
TGTGCCAGCAGCTTAGATAGGGGAGGGAGGGCGTACAATGAGCAGTTCTTC
CASSLDRGGRAYNEQFF
>many|.|TRBJ2-5|TRBV7-6
TGTGCCAGCAGCCGACTTACTAGCCTCCCTACTCGAGAGACCCAGTACTTC
CASSRLTSLPTRETQYF
>many|TRBD2|TRBJ2-1|TRBV12-3/TRBV12-4
TGTGCCAGCAGTTTCATGGGACTAGCGGGGGGCGGCTCCTACAATGAGCAGTTCTTC
CASSFMGLAGGGSYNEQFF
>many|TRBD1|TRBJ2-2|TRBV7-3
TGTGCCAGCAGCTTAACGTGGGACAGGGCGGACACCGGGGAGCTGTTTTTT
CASSLTWDRADTGELFF
>many|TRBD2|TRBJ2-1|TRBV5-5
TGTGCCAGCAGCTTGGCTTATGCGGGAGGACCTTACAATGAGCAGTTCTTC
CASSLAYAGGPYNEQFF
>many|.|TRBJ1-5|TRBV12-3/TRBV12-4
TGTGCCAGCAGTATTTCCAATCAGCCCCAGCATTTT
CASSISNQPQHF